In its sample, the clone carrying this T cell receptor beta chain was seen once. The data were obtained in a study of T cell clones after liver transplantation. Study background: Timepoints were pre-transplant, pre-withdrawal, and after withdrawal was completed or failed.

This table comes from immunoSEQ multiplex PCR, and its TCRdb copy is limited to in-frame clones, with some not included. Altogether thousands of clones are present, about 85% being singletons, with the ten largest covering 35% to 40%. Sequencing used CD8+ T cells from blood, obtained before liver transplant. This TCR came from a human donor who received a liver transplant.

CDR3 DNA: TGTGCCAGCAGCTTGGCCGGACAGGGGGGTTTTGGCATTCAGTACTTC. Translated, it gives CASSLAGQGGFGIQYF. This chain connects TRBV5-5 to TRBJ2-4; 10 bases are shared with TRBD1. Germline-derived CDR1 and CDR2 are SGHKS and YYEKEE (reference sequence). CDR3 length equals 16 residues. V shed 0 bases and J 9 bases; nucleotides not matched to a gene: 9.